The source of this T cell receptor (beta chain) is a study of spatial heterogeneity in lung cancer. The sample holds a few counts of this clonotype. Noted time point: blood at routine non-recurrence follow-up after resection. Whole RNA, isolated from tumor, nontumor lung or frozen PBMC, was sequenced without prior sorting. TCR cDNA molecules were tagged individually, and each one carried a unique molecular identifier. One entry per CDR3 protein, called by TCRdb with MiXCR from the 5' RACE reads. The profile shows under 150,000 distinct CDR3 sequences, 9.5% to 15% of them singletons. In germline, CDR1 is WNHNN, CDR2 SYGVQD (reference sequence). This CDR3 spans 13 amino acids. Deletions cut 5 bases from V and 5 bases from J, with 12 bases between.

This clonotype was obtained from a male donor with early-stage non-small cell lung cancer. The sample consisted of PBMCs, taken at follow-up. J is TRBJ1-1 and V is TRBV10-1; D perhaps matches TRBD1 (5 bases). The CDR3: CASSNAWGTEAFF. The CDR3 coding sequence is TGCGCCAGCAGTAATGCCTGGGGGACTGAAGCTTTCTTT.